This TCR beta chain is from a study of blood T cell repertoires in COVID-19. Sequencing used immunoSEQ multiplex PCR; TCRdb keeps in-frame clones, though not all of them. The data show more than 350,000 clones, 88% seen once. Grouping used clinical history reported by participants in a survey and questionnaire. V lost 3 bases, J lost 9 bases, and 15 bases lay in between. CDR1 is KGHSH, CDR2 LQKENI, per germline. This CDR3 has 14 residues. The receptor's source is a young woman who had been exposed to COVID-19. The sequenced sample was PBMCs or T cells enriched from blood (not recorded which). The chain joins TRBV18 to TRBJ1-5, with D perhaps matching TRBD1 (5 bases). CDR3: CASSPGQPERPQHF. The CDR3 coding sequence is TGTGCCAGCTCACCGGGGCAGCCCGAGAGGCCCCAGCATTTT. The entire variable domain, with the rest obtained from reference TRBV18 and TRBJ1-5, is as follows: NAGVMQNPRHLVRRRGQEARLRCSPMKGHSHVYWYRQLPEEGLKFMVYLQKENIIDESGMPKERFSAEFPKEGPSILRIQQVVRGDSAAYFCASSPGQPERPQHFGDGTRLSIL.